What follows are 13 T cell receptor beta chains derived from one specimen sequenced in a study of blood T cell repertoires in COVID-19 (dated by TCRdb to the early 2020s). The library was built by means of the immunoSEQ multiplex PCR assay. What TCRdb holds here is the immuneACCESS table cut down to in-frame rearrangements. Part of the clones is not present; checked against another copy, under half of the missing clones reflect an unresolved V gene, and the others are unexplained. The sample includes about 160,000 clones, with 80% to 90% observed a single time. Together, the top ten hold roughly 20% of the sample. Specimen: peripheral blood. The source of these receptors is a woman of 80 years or more with acute or convalescent COVID-19.

The chain employs TRBV5-4 and TRBJ2-2; D is uncertain. The CDR3 totals 15 residues. Per germline, CDR1 SGHNT and CDR2 YYREEE (reference sequence). Deletions cut 4 bases from V and 0 bases from J, with 10 bases between. CDR3 in amino acids: CASSPVGTNTGELFF. CDR3 bases: TGTGCCAGCAGCCCAGTGGGCACGAACACCGGGGAGCTGTTTTTT. Combining the CDR3 with reference TRBV5-4 and TRBJ2-2 gives the whole variable domain ETGVTQSPTHLIKTRGQQVTLRCSSQSGHNTVSWYQQALGQGPQFIFQYYREEENGRGNFPPRFSGLQFPNYSSELNVNALELDDSALYLCASSPVGTNTGELFFGEGSRLTVL.

Regarding this clone: This CDR3 is also generated by other DNA sequences in the sample. This rearrangement joins TRBV10-3 to TRBJ2-7; D unresolved. V was trimmed by 0 bases and J by 1 base, leaving 7 bases between them. This CDR3 is built from 14 residues. Germline CDR1 and CDR2: ENHRY and SYGVKD. DNA of the CDR3: TGTGCCATCAGTGAGTCTGGGCAGTCCTACGAGCAGTACTTC. As protein: CAISESGQSYEQYF.

The rearrangement uses TRBV18 and TRBJ1-2; 8 nucleotides line up with TRBD1. The CDR3 is made up of 14 amino acids. The V and J ends lost 0 bases and 8 bases, in that order; junction bases with no gene match: 5. The V gene's germline CDR1 is KGHSH and CDR2 LQKENI. CDR3 nucleotides: TGTGCCAGCTCACCACCGACAGGGGAACGAGGCTACACCTTC. As protein: CASSPPTGERGYTF. Together with reference TRBV18 and TRBJ1-2, the CDR3 gives the full variable domain: NAGVMQNPRHLVRRRGQEARLRCSPMKGHSHVYWYRQLPEEGLKFMVYLQKENIIDESGMPKERFSAEFPKEGPSILRIQQVVRGDSAAYFCASSPPTGERGYTFGSGTRLTVV.

This clone was recorded many times. The V call is TRBV27, the J call TRBJ2-6; 9 nucleotides line up with TRBD1. Per the germline V gene, CDR1 is MNHEY and CDR2 is SMNVEV (reference sequence). The CDR3 contains 20 residues. Trimming took 3 bases from V and 0 from J; bases not matched to a gene: 12. The CDR3 is CASSFYFYGTGSSGANVLTF. CDR3 DNA sequence: TGTGCCAGCAGTTTTTATTTTTACGGGACAGGGAGCTCTGGGGCCAACGTCCTGACTTTC. Filled out from reference TRBV27 and TRBJ2-6, the complete variable domain reads EAQVTQNPRYLITVTGKKLTVTCSQNMNHEYMSWYRQDPGLGLRQIYYSMNVEVTDKGDVPEGYKVSRKEKRNFPLILESPSPNQTSLYFCASSFYFYGTGSSGANVLTFGAGSRLTVL.

The V call is TRBV18, the J call TRBJ2-7; 8 bases are shared with TRBD1. Germline CDR1 and CDR2: KGHSH and LQKENI. There are 19 residues in the CDR3. After removal of 1 base from V and 3 bases from J, the junction contained 17 bases not matched to a gene. The CDR3 DNA reads TGTGCCAGCTCACCACTTCCGGGACAGGCCCCAGTAATATTCTACGAGCAGTACTTC. Its protein product is CASSPLPGQAPVIFYEQYF. Combining the CDR3 with reference TRBV18 and TRBJ2-7 gives the whole variable domain NAGVMQNPRHLVRRRGQEARLRCSPMKGHSHVYWYRQLPEEGLKFMVYLQKENIIDESGMPKERFSAEFPKEGPSILRIQQVVRGDSAAYFCASSPLPGQAPVIFYEQYFGPGTRLTVT.

The chain couples TRBV7-8 to TRBJ2-2; D gene uncertain. This CDR3 is 15 amino acids long. Germline values: CDR1 SGHVS, CDR2 FQNEAQ. V was pared by 1 base and J by 7 bases, with 13 bases between. The CDR3 reads CASSLERFRNGELFF. The CDR3 DNA is TGTGCCAGCAGCTTAGAGAGGTTTCGGAACGGGGAGCTGTTTTTT.

In this sample, this clone turned up once. Other nucleotide sequences in the sample specify the same CDR3. The chain uses TRBV11-2 and TRBJ2-7; 10 bases line up with TRBD2. In germline, CDR1 is SGHAT, CDR2 FQNNGV. Germline trimming cut 4 bases from V and 6 bases from J; bases unmatched to any gene: 6. The CDR3 runs 14 residues. The CDR3 region is CASSSLAGVGEQYF. Here the CDR3 DNA reads TGTGCCAGCAGCTCCCTAGCGGGAGTTGGCGAGCAGTACTTC.

The chain's CDR3 is CASSPSGDFNSPLHF. CDR3 DNA: TGTGCCAGCTCACCCTCCGGGGATTTTAATTCACCCCTCCACTTT. The rearrangement uses TRBV18 and TRBJ1-6, with D hard to call. Germline V lookup: CDR1 KGHSH, CDR2 LQKENI. CDR3 size: 15 residues. Between the trimmed V and J ends, which lost 3 bases and 6 bases, there was a span of 12 bases.

J is TRBJ2-2 and V is TRBV5-4; 8 bases are a match to TRBD1. J gave up 4 bases and V 4 bases, and 9 bases lay outside the gene matches. The CDR3 loop spans 16 amino acids. Per germline, CDR1 SGHNT and CDR2 YYREEE (reference sequence). This CDR3 reads CASSRRGQGLTGELFF. Written as DNA, the CDR3 is TGTGCCAGCAGCCGTAGAGGACAGGGCCTCACCGGGGAGCTGTTTTTT.

The chain links TRBV3-1 (or the pseudogene TRBV3-2) to TRBJ2-1; D possibly corresponds to TRBD2 (5 bases). The CDR3 covers 15 residues. V dropped 2 bases and J dropped 6 bases, with 14 bases sitting between them. Per the germline V gene, CDR1 is LGHDT and CDR2 is YNNKEL (reference sequence). The CDR3 DNA reads TGTGCCAGCAGCCAACAACTAGTTTTGGGCAATGAGCAGTTCTTC. It yields the protein CASSQQLVLGNEQFF.

The chain carries TRBV2 and TRBJ1-4, with TRBD1 matching over 10 bases. V lost 4 bases, J lost 7 bases, and 3 bases stayed unmatched. The CDR3 totals 14 residues. CDR1 and CDR2 (germline): SNHLY, FYNNEI. As DNA, the CDR3 is TGTGCCAGCAGTGTTGGGACAGGGGTTGAAAAACTGTTTTTT. Protein: CASSVGTGVEKLFF.

The chain joins TRBV4-1 to TRBJ1-2, with 8 bases fitting TRBD1. Germline V gene lookup returns CDR1 MGHRA and CDR2 YSYEKL. This CDR3 has 18 amino acids. With V trimmed by 6 bases and J by 3 bases, 18 bases remained unmatched. The CDR3 coding sequence is TGCGCCAGCAGTTTTCCGATCGCCTTCGGACAGGGACACTATGGCTACACCTTC. It encodes CASSFPIAFGQGHYGYTF.

The rearrangement links TRBV3-1 (or the pseudogene TRBV3-2) to TRBJ1-3, with 8 bases that match TRBD1. Trimming cost V 4 bases and J 5 bases; bases outside gene matches: 10. Germline V gene sequence: CDR1 LGHDT, CDR2 YNNKEL (reference sequence). The length of the CDR3 is 16 residues. CDR3 loop: CASSRVGQGGRNTIYF. CDR3 nucleotide sequence: TGTGCCAGCAGCCGAGTAGGACAGGGAGGGAGAAACACCATATATTTT.